This TCR beta chain was documented in a study of long-term antiretroviral therapy in people with HIV. Looking at the study overall: It was about a decade after the earliest samples that the 2015 immediate-ART recommendation appeared. Study-wide results and limits: Increased diversity was seen after ART, yet it remained lower than in transplant donor controls.

From each donor, at least one pre-ART PBMC sample and at least two post-ART PBMC samples were obtained. Every single participant having HIV got treatment inside the United States. This clone came up once. What it recognizes is unknown. Germline lookup yields CDR1 MRHNA and CDR2 SNTAGT. CDR3 length equals 17 residues. With 1 base removed from V and 1 base from J, the gap between germline ends came to 17 bases. They ran version v3.0 of the immunoSEQ assay at survey level. TCRdb's copy holds only in-frame clones and misses some; the assay was immunoSEQ multiplex PCR. The profile shows some 35,000 clones, under 90% of them singletons.

The chain joins TRBV6-4 to TRBJ2-7; no firm D call. The specimen was unsorted PBMCs, collected 0.4 years before starting antiretroviral therapy. This receptor was identified in a man in his late teens or twenties with HIV. The CDR3 region is CASSDFLDQSSSYEQYF. CDR3 bases: TGTGCCAGCAGTGACTTTTTGGACCAGTCCTCTTCCTACGAGCAGTACTTC.